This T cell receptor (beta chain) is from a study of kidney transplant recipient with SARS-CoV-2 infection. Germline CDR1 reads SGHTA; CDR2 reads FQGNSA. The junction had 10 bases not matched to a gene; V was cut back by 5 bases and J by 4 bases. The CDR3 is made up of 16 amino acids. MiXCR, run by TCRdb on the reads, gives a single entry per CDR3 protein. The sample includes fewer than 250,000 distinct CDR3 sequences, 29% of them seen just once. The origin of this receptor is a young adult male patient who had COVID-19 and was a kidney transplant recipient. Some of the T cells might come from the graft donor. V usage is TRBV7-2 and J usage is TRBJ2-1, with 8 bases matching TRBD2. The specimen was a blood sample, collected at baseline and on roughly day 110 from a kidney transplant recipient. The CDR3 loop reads CASSPRTSWGYNEQFF. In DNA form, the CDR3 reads TGTGCCAGCAGCCCGCGGACTAGCTGGGGTTACAATGAGCAGTTCTTC.